This entry lists 6 T cell receptor beta chains sequenced from one sample in a study of technical replicates of blood from several donors. The protocol was immunoSEQ multiplex PCR, while the TCRdb copy is restricted to in-frame clones and leaves out a portion. This sample has 13,000 to 15,000 clones, with approximately 80% found just once. Sequencing used PBMCs. The source is a human donor in good health.

Here the CDR3 reads CASSELQSYSNQPQHF. The CDR3 nucleotides are TGTGCCAGCAGTGAGCTACAGAGCTATAGCAATCAGCCCCAGCATTTT. The chain recombines TRBV6-1 with TRBJ1-5, with D unclear. The CDR3 consists of 16 residues. Trimming took 3 bases from V and 0 from J, leaving 12 bases between them. Germline-derived CDR1 and CDR2 are MNHNS and SASEGT.

This clone came up once. The chain combines TRBV19 with TRBJ2-2; TRBD2 matches at 8 bases. The CDR3 loop spans 16 amino acids. Germline V gene data show CDR1 as LNHDA and CDR2 as SQIVND (reference sequence). J was trimmed by 4 bases and V by 9 bases; bases with no gene match: 13. The CDR3 region is CASVLSGLASTGELFF. Written as DNA, the CDR3 is TGTGCCAGCGTTCTTTCCGGACTAGCCAGCACCGGGGAGCTGTTTTTT.

This clone was detected only a few times. The J gene is TRBJ2-1, the V gene TRBV2; 10 bases match TRBD2. This CDR3 region has 19 residues. Germline values: CDR1 SNHLY, CDR2 FYNNEI. J was trimmed by 0 bases and V by 6 bases; bases with no gene match: 14. CDR3 region: CASSATLLAGKSSYNEQFF. CDR3 coding DNA: TGTGCCAGCAGCGCTACCCTACTAGCGGGAAAGAGCTCCTACAATGAGCAGTTCTTC.

The V gene is TRBV6-1, the J gene TRBJ2-1, with D perhaps TRBD1 (5 bases). This CDR3 comprises 15 residues. Germline CDR1 MNHNS, CDR2 SASEGT. Trimming took off 1 base at V and 0 bases at J, with 7 bases between the two ends. The chain's CDR3 is CASSEVQGSYNEQFF. Written as DNA, the CDR3 is TGTGCCAGCAGTGAAGTGCAGGGCTCCTACAATGAGCAGTTCTTC.

J is TRBJ2-3 and V is TRBV5-6; TRBD2 matches at 11 bases. After removal of 0 bases from V and 3 bases from J, the junction contained 0 bases not matched to a gene. CDR3 length: 15 residues. In germline, CDR1 is SGHDT, CDR2 YYEEEE. Here the CDR3 reads CASSLVAGGTDTQYF. CDR3 DNA: TGTGCCAGCAGCTTGGTAGCGGGAGGGACAGATACGCAGTATTTT. The whole variable domain, filled in from reference TRBV5-6 and TRBJ2-3, reads DAGVTQSPTHLIKTRGQQVTLRCSPKSGHDTVSWYQQALGQGPQFIFQYYEEEERQRGNFPDRFSGHQFPNYSSELNVNALLLGDSALYLCASSLVAGGTDTQYFGPGTRLTVL.

V usage is TRBV5-1 and J usage is TRBJ2-2; D remains unclear. The CDR3 has 15 residues. The V and J ends lost 0 bases and 2 bases respectively, with 8 bases between them. Germline V gene data show CDR1 as SGHRS and CDR2 as YFSETQ. As DNA, the CDR3 is TGCGCCAGCAGCTTGGCCGGTAGCAACACCGGGGAGCTGTTTTTT. It codes for CASSLAGSNTGELFF.